The clone carrying this T cell receptor (beta chain) was counted between two and nine times. This sample is part of a study of T-cell reconstitution after alpha-beta-depleted transplantation in children. Preparation of the TCRbeta library was carried out with unique molecular identifiers. TCRdb reprocessed the PCR reads via MiXCR and lists one record per CDR3 protein. In the table there are more than 450,000 distinct CDR3 sequences, approximately 20% of which are singletons. CDR3 length equals 21 residues. Sequencing used PBMCs from the stem cell graft donor, obtained from the stem cell graft. The origin of this receptor is a human donor who donated a stem cell graft to a child with acute lymphoblastic leukemia. The chain joins TRBV21-1 to TRBJ2-5; the listed D gene, TRBD2, was not tested against the DNA. TRBV21-1 is annotated as a pseudogene. CDR3 in DNA: TGTGCCAGCAGCAAAGAAGGGGACAGGGAGGGACTAGCGGGAAGTAGGGAGACCCAGTACTTC. Protein: CASSKEGDREGLAGSRETQYF.